This T cell receptor beta chain comes out of a study of OX40 agonist ivuxolimab in advanced cancers. Study at large: Cancers in dose escalation were hepatocellular, melanoma, renal cell and head and neck. Three individuals attained partial responses, comprising one hepatocellular carcinoma case and two cutaneous melanoma cases.

Whole-study findings and limits: Among T cells, CD8+ cells averaged more expanded clones than CD4+ cells.

To note about this clone: The antigen is unknown.

With baseline, cycle 4 day 1, and cycle 7 day 1 as timepoints, blood was sampled. The data were produced by immunoSEQ multiplex PCR, yet TCRdb's version contains in-frame clones alone and is incomplete. The table records tens of thousands of clones, 90% of them present only once. The germline CDR1 and CDR2 sequences are SNHLY and FYNNEI. The length of the CDR3 is 15 residues. Trimming took 6 bases from V and 0 from J, leaving 12 bases between them. The clonotype originates from an adult with an advanced solid tumor such as melanoma, head and neck, liver or kidney cancer. This chain links TRBV2 with TRBJ2-1; D is perhaps TRBD2 (5 bases). The sample consisted of CD4+ or CD8+ T cells sorted from blood, taken in a trial of the OX40 agonist ivuxolimab. CDR3 protein: CASRGSGYSYNEQFF. The CDR3 bases are TGTGCCAGCAGGGGGTCGGGGTACTCCTACAATGAGCAGTTCTTC.